This section outlines one T cell receptor beta chain sequence together with its context. Germline V gives CDR1 SGHAT, CDR2 FQNNGV. Trimming left V 1 base short and J 2 bases short, with 9 bases between. The CDR3 extends over 15 amino acids. The source of the sample is a study of blood T cell repertoires in COVID-19. Looking at the study overall: COVID-19 samples, acute and convalescent, were from the United States, Italy and Spain. T cells, B-cell-depleted T cells, or PBMCs supplied cDNA or gDNA.

Under the authors' procedure: Nucleated cell number was recorded as an estimate derived from reference gene primer amplification. Measured with immunoSEQ multiplex PCR; TCRdb has only the in-frame clones, and not every one. The DNA was the basis for D and trimming; V, J and clone size are from that table. The sample consists of 83,000 or so clones, around 87% of them appearing once. This rearrangement joins TRBV11-2 to TRBJ1-5; a weak D match, TRBD1 (5 bases). This clonotype was obtained from a man older than 75 with active or convalescent COVID-19. The material sequenced was peripheral blood. CDR3 amino acids: CASSLVGGGNQPQHF. The CDR3, as DNA: TGTGCCAGCAGCTTAGTTGGGGGGGGCAATCAGCCCCAGCATTTT.